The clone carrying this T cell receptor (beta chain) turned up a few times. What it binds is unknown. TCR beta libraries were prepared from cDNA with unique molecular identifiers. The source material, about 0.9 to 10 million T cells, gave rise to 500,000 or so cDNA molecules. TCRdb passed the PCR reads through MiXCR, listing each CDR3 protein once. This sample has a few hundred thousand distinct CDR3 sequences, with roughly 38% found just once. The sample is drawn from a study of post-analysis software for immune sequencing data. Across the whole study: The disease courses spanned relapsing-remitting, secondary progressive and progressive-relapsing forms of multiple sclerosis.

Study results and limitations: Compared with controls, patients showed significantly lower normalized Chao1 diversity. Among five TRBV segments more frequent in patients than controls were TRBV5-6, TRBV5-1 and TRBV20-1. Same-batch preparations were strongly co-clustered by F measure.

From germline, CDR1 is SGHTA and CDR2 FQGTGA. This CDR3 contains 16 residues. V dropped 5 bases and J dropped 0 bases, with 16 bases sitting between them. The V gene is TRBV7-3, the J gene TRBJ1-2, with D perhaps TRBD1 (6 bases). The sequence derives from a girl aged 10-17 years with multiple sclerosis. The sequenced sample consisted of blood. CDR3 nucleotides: TGTGCCAGCAGCCCCCAGGGGCAGCCGTCTAACTATGGCTACACCTTC. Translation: CASSPQGQPSNYGYTF.